Reported below is one T cell receptor (beta chain). The data stem from a study of Tregs in tolerant kidney transplant recipients. Study as a whole: The nonmyeloablative bone marrow transplants came from related graft donors, with transient mixed chimerism.

There are 14 residues in the CDR3. Germline lookup yields CDR1 MNHEY and CDR2 SVGAGI. The V gene lost 5 bases and the J gene lost 6 bases, with 16 bases spanning the gap. The table came from immunoSEQ multiplex PCR; TCRdb's copy has only in-frame clones and leaves some out. The table records 110,000 or so clones, around 87% of them present only once. Source: CD4+ T cells from blood, taken before the transplant. This rearrangement joins TRBV6-5 to TRBJ1-1, with D maybe TRBD1 (6 bases). The sequence was collected from a human donor who received a combined kidney and bone marrow transplant. The CDR3 region is CASSTGGGRPEAFF. In DNA, the CDR3 is TGTGCCAGCAGTACCGGGGGGGGCCGGCCTGAAGCTTTCTTT.